The T cell receptor beta chain under discussion was sequenced for a study of OX40 agonist ivuxolimab in advanced cancers. Whole-study context: Of the participants, around 39% had some prior anti-PD-1, anti-PD-L1 or anti-CTLA-4 therapy, which was allowed.

Here immunoSEQ multiplex PCR was the method, and the copy in TCRdb shows in-frame clones only, minus some. The sample has about 80,000 clones, over 75% seen once; the top ten hold 0.24%. The V gene's germline CDR1 is LGHNA and CDR2 YNFKEQ. Trimming left V 0 bases short and J 3 bases short, with 12 bases between. The CDR3 runs 15 residues. The clonotype originates from an adult with an advanced solid tumor such as melanoma, head and neck, liver or kidney cancer. This sequence joins TRBV4-2 and TRBJ2-7; D uncertain. Sequences were derived from CD4+ or CD8+ T cells sorted from blood, sampled in a trial of the OX40 agonist ivuxolimab. The CDR3 protein is CASSQDPAKFYEQYF. The CDR3 DNA follows: TGTGCCAGCAGCCAAGATCCGGCCAAGTTCTACGAGCAGTACTTC.